The 9 T cell receptor beta chains given below trace back to one sample, sequenced in a study of technical replicates of blood from a handful of donors. Using immunoSEQ multiplex PCR, the repertoire was profiled, and TCRdb retains in-frame clones only, with some absent. The data show around 83,000 clones, 90% to 95% seen once. The sample taken for sequencing was T cells isolated from PBMCs. The source of these receptors is a human donor in good health.

The J gene is TRBJ1-2, the V gene TRBV7-9; tentatively, D is TRBD1 (6 bases). This CDR3 spans 14 amino acids. Between the trimmed V and J ends, which lost 0 bases and 8 bases, there was a span of 13 bases. The germline CDR1 and CDR2 sequences are SEHNR and FQNEAQ (reference sequence). CDR3 sequence reads: CASSLARGPQGYTF. CDR3 coding DNA: TGTGCCAGCAGCTTAGCCAGGGGTCCGCAGGGCTACACCTTC.

V is TRBV6-5 and J is TRBJ2-7; 9 bases agree with TRBD1. Germline V CDR1 and CDR2: MNHEY, SVGAGI. Trimming removed 0 bases from V and 10 bases from J; junction bases left unmatched: 7. CDR3 length equals 14 residues. The CDR3 protein is CASSYSNSDRGQYF. CDR3 nucleotide sequence: TGTGCCAGCAGTTACTCGAATTCGGACAGGGGACAGTACTTC.

J is TRBJ2-7 and V is TRBV30; 7 nucleotides match TRBD2. CDR1 and CDR2 from the germline V gene are GTSNPN and SVGIG (reference sequence). CDR3 length: 13 residues. Trimming cost V 3 bases and J 6 bases; bases outside gene matches: 8. CDR3 DNA: TGTGCCTGGAGGTTTTGGGGAGGGGCCGAGCAGTACTTC. It specifies CAWRFWGGAEQYF.

The chain couples TRBV30 to TRBJ1-4; TRBD1 agrees at 7 bases. Per germline, CDR1 GTSNPN and CDR2 SVGIG (reference sequence). V was clipped by 3 bases and J by 4 bases; unmatched bases: 8. The CDR3 contains 15 residues. CDR3 bases: TGTGCCTGGAGCGCGATGGCAGGGGGTAATGAAAAACTGTTTTTT. Translated, it gives CAWSAMAGGNEKLFF.

The J gene is TRBJ2-7, the V gene TRBV7-9, with D perhaps TRBD2 (5 bases). V lost 4 bases and J 0 bases, leaving 16 bases between the germline ends. In germline, CDR1 is SEHNR, CDR2 FQNEAQ (reference sequence). The CDR3 runs to 16 residues. CDR3 region: CASSSPGGLTSYEQYF. In DNA, the CDR3 is TGTGCCAGCAGCTCCCCGGGCGGGCTAACCTCCTACGAGCAGTACTTC.

This rearrangement joins TRBV7-9 to TRBJ2-2; 7 nucleotides agree with TRBD1. The V gene end was trimmed by 5 bases and the J gene end by 4 bases; junction bases not matched to a gene: 7. Looked up from germline, CDR1 is SEHNR and CDR2 is FQNEAQ (reference sequence). CDR3 size: 15 residues. The CDR3 nucleotides are TGTGCCAGCAGCCCTCGGACAGGTAGCACCGGGGAGCTGTTTTTT. It encodes CASSPRTGSTGELFF.

The V call is TRBV7-3, the J call TRBJ1-6; D call uncertain. The germline V gene encodes CDR1 SGHTA and CDR2 FQGTGA. This CDR3 has 13 residues. The V end was cut by 1 base, the J end by 10 bases, with 8 bases between. The CDR3: CASSLMSTSPLHF. For the CDR3, the DNA is TGTGCCAGCAGCTTAATGAGTACGTCACCCCTCCACTTT.

The chain links TRBV4-1 to TRBJ1-4; D remains unclear. Germline CDR1 and CDR2: MGHRA and YSYEKL. V shed 2 bases and J shed 4 bases, with 8 bases lying between them. The CDR3 extends over 14 amino acids. For the CDR3, the DNA is TGCGCCAGCAGCCAACCACATTTTAATGAAAAACTGTTTTTT. Translation gives CASSQPHFNEKLFF.

This rearrangement joins TRBV4-1 to TRBJ1-1; a weak D match, TRBD1 (5 bases). This CDR3 spans 13 amino acids. Between the trimmed V and J ends, which lost 3 bases and 5 bases, there was a span of 10 bases. CDR1 is MGHRA and CDR2 is YSYEKL in the germline V gene. The chain's CDR3 is CASSQFRVTEAFF. The CDR3 DNA follows: TGCGCCAGCAGCCAGTTCAGGGTAACTGAAGCTTTCTTT.